The next 30 T cell receptor beta chains were all read from a single sample in a study of T-cell memory formation after mild COVID-19. TCRdb reprocessed the 5' RACE reads with MiXCR, giving one entry per CDR3 protein. The sample comprises 550,000 to 650,000 distinct CDR3 sequences, approximately 15% of which are singletons, and 8.1% rests with the top ten. The sequenced sample consisted of PBMCs or a T cell subset sorted from them (not recorded which). These receptor sequences come from an adult woman who had mild COVID-19 (a few samples of this study predate the infection). Cell type and time point are not known.

This clonotype was seen a handful of times. The chain joins TRBV5-1 to TRBJ2-7; 8 bases fit TRBD1. The CDR3 covers 18 residues. J gave up 3 bases and V 4 bases, and 18 bases lay outside the gene matches. CDR1 is SGHRS and CDR2 is YFSETQ in the germline V gene. CDR3 nucleotides: TGCGCCAGCAGCCCCGACAGGGGTCGTGCCCGCGGACGCTACGAGCAGTACTTC. It codes for CASSPDRGRARGRYEQYF.

The sample holds a few counts of this clonotype. The chain has TRBV28 and TRBJ1-5; D might be TRBD1 (5 bases). This CDR3 has 15 residues. V lost 3 bases, J lost 6 bases, and 15 bases lay in between. Germline V gives CDR1 MDHEN, CDR2 SYDVKM. CDR3 in DNA: TGTGCCAGCAGTTTTCTGGCAGGGTCCGGTCAGCCCCAGCATTTT. Translating it yields CASSFLAGSGQPQHF. The full variable domain, completed using reference TRBV28 and TRBJ1-5, is DVKVTQSSRYLVKRTGEKVFLECVQDMDHENMFWYRQDPGLGLRLIYFSYDVKMKEKGDIPEGYSVSREKKERFSLILESASTNQTSMYLCASSFLAGSGQPQHFGDGTRLSIL.

The chain is built from TRBV4-3 and TRBJ2-5; possible D gene TRBD2, 5 bases. CDR3 length: 17 amino acids. The V and J ends lost 0 bases and 0 bases respectively, with 14 bases between them. Germline loops: CDR1 LGHNA, CDR2 YSLEER. CDR3 in amino acids: CASSQEFATKYQETQYF. The CDR3, as DNA: TGCGCCAGCAGCCAAGAGTTCGCGACTAAGTACCAAGAGACCCAGTACTTC.

The table lists this clonotype with many counts. This sequence joins TRBV6-2 or TRBV6-3 and TRBJ1-2; 8 nucleotides match TRBD1. CDR3 size: 15 residues. The germline gives CDR1 MNHEY, CDR2 SVGEGT. The ends lost 5 bases at V and 8 bases at J; junction bases unmatched: 13. The CDR3 sequence: CASSHGQGPLRGYTF. CDR3 DNA sequence: TGTGCCAGCAGTCACGGACAGGGTCCTTTGAGAGGCTACACCTTC.

This clonotype turned up a few times. This chain connects TRBV5-1 to TRBJ2-3; D tentatively fits TRBD1 or TRBD2 (6 bases each). Germline assignment: CDR1 SGHRS and CDR2 YFSETQ. V shed 2 bases and J shed 2 bases, with 12 bases lying between them. There are 15 residues in the CDR3. CDR3 bases: TGCGCCAGCAGCTTTCGGTCGGGGGCCACAGATACGCAGTATTTT. Its protein is CASSFRSGATDTQYF.

This sequence joins TRBV4-1 and TRBJ2-7; maybe TRBD2 (5 bases). CDR1 and CDR2 from the germline V gene are MGHRA and YSYEKL. This CDR3 has 18 residues. V lost 0 bases and J lost 5, with 23 bases in between. The CDR3, as DNA: TGCGCCAGCAGCCAAGAAAGTTGGAGCGGTGGAGCCCGCCACGAGCAGTACTTC. This codes for CASSQESWSGGARHEQYF.

Concerning this clonotype: Sequence at one end of the junction differs from germline and may be a read error. The rearrangement links TRBV14 to TRBJ1-2; D gene uncertain. The CDR3 has 13 residues. Germline V gene lookup returns CDR1 SGHDN and CDR2 FVKESK. As DNA, the CDR3 is TGTGCCTGCAGCCCGCGCAGGTTGAATGGCTACACCTTC. Protein product: CACSPRRLNGYTF. The full variable domain, its missing parts supplied by reference TRBV14 and TRBJ1-2, is EAGVTQFPSHSVIEKGQTVTLRCDPISGHDNLYWYRRVMGKEIKFLLHFVKESKQDESGMPNNRFLAERTGGTYSTLKVQPAELEDSGVYFCACSPRRLNGYTFGSGTRLTVV.

V gene TRBV3-1 combines with J gene TRBJ1-6, with D unclear. Germline V gene data show CDR1 as LGHDT and CDR2 as YNNKEL (reference sequence). There are 15 residues in the CDR3. The V end lost 1 base, the J end lost 7 bases, and 11 bases lay between the germline ends. CDR3 loop: CASSQGVLVNSPLHF. The CDR3 bases are TGTGCCAGCAGCCAAGGGGTTTTGGTGAATTCACCCCTCCACTTT.

In this sample, this clonotype turned up many times. V usage is TRBV4-1 and J usage is TRBJ1-2; D ambiguous. The germline V gene has CDR1 MGHRA and CDR2 YSYEKL. The CDR3 spans 13 residues. The V gene lost 0 bases and the J gene lost 4 bases, with 6 bases spanning the gap. This CDR3 reads CASSQDIFYGYTF. DNA of the CDR3: TGCGCCAGCAGCCAAGACATTTTCTATGGCTACACCTTC.

The V and J genes are TRBV20-1 and TRBJ2-1, with D possibly TRBD2 on 5 matching bases. The length of the CDR3 is 15 residues. Trimming left V 2 bases short and J 9 bases short, with 20 bases between. Germline loops: CDR1 DFQATT, CDR2 SNEGSKA (reference sequence). The CDR3 DNA sequence: TGCAGTGCTAGATCGGCCCTAGCCTCTACTGGTGAGCAGTTCTTC. Its protein is CSARSALASTGEQFF.

The rearrangement uses TRBV5-1 and TRBJ2-7, with a tentative D call TRBD1 (5 bases). Germline loops: CDR1 SGHRS, CDR2 YFSETQ. V dropped 2 bases and J dropped 0 bases, with 18 bases sitting between them. The CDR3 runs 17 residues. DNA of the CDR3: TGCGCCAGCAGCTTCCAAAGGACATCGTCCACCTCCTACGAGCAGTACTTC. The encoded protein is CASSFQRTSSTSYEQYF.

This clonotype has more than one count but fewer than ten. The chain is built from TRBV7-9 and TRBJ2-7, with TRBD1 as a possible D gene (5 bases). The CDR3 extends over 14 amino acids. Germline values: CDR1 SEHNR, CDR2 FQNEAQ (reference sequence). The germline V and J ends were trimmed by 3 bases and 2 bases, with 11 bases remaining between them. The CDR3 bases are TGTGCCAGCAGCTTCACTGCAGGGCCCTACGAGCAGTACTTC. Its translation is CASSFTAGPYEQYF.

This clonotype was observed a handful of times. The CDR3 coding sequence is TGTGCCAGCAGGCTGGACAGGCTGCCCCAGCATTTT. Its protein product is CASRLDRLPQHF. V usage is TRBV2 and J usage is TRBJ1-5, with 7 bases identical to TRBD1. The germline gives CDR1 SNHLY, CDR2 FYNNEI. The CDR3 loop spans 12 amino acids. J gave up 9 bases and V 6 bases, and 5 bases lay outside the gene matches.

The chain has TRBV20-1 and TRBJ1-1; D call uncertain. In germline, CDR1 is DFQATT, CDR2 SNEGSKA (reference sequence). Trimming removed 6 bases from V and 2 bases from J, with 10 bases in between. The CDR3 loop spans 12 amino acids. The CDR3 nucleotides are TGCAGTGCCTCCGTCCTTAACACTGAAGCTTTCTTT. It translates to CSASVLNTEAFF.

J is TRBJ2-3 and V is TRBV12-5; weak D call: TRBD1 (6 bases). This CDR3 is 13 amino acids long. Germline V lookup: CDR1 LGHNT, CDR2 FRNRAP. Trimming removed 5 bases at V and 2 bases at J, with 8 bases between. The CDR3 nucleotides read TGTGCTAGTGGTGGGGGCCTCACAGATACGCAGTATTTT. This codes for CASGGGLTDTQYF.

The chain combines TRBV3-1 with TRBJ2-1, with D perhaps assigned TRBD1 or TRBD2 (5 bases each). V was trimmed by 4 bases and J by 8 bases, leaving 27 bases between them. CDR3 size: 18 residues. Germline CDR1 and CDR2: LGHDT and YNNKEL (reference sequence). Written as DNA, the CDR3 is TGTGCCAGCAGCCCCCTCCCTAAGGACAACCGGCGGGCGGATGAGCAGTTCTTC. As protein: CASSPLPKDNRRADEQFF.

This clonotype was counted between two and nine times. V usage is TRBV24-1 and J usage is TRBJ2-1; D is unresolved. Trimming removed 4 bases from V and 5 bases from J, with 17 bases in between. Germline V gene sequence: CDR1 KGHDR, CDR2 SFDVKD. This CDR3 region has 16 residues. In DNA form, the CDR3 reads TGTGCCACCAGTGACCGTGGGGTTGGCATCCACAATGAGCAGTTCTTC. The encoded protein is CATSDRGVGIHNEQFF.

The chain carries TRBV27 and TRBJ2-3; the D gene is possibly TRBD1 (6 bases). V was trimmed by 1 base and J by 9 bases, leaving 29 bases between them. CDR3 length: 19 residues. The germline V gene has CDR1 MNHEY and CDR2 SMNVEV (reference sequence). CDR3 sequence: CASSLLRPVRRDKQETQYF. CDR3 DNA: TGTGCCAGCAGTTTATTACGCCCGGTGCGCCGGGACAAGCAAGAGACGCAGTATTTT.

J is TRBJ2-5 and V is TRBV18; a weak D match, TRBD2 (7 bases). The CDR3 is 15 residues long. V shed 3 bases and J shed 4 bases, with 15 bases lying between them. The V gene's germline CDR1 is KGHSH and CDR2 LQKENI. In DNA form, the CDR3 reads TGTGCCAGCTCACCGCCGGGGGGCCGAAGAGAGACCCAGTACTTC. Protein product: CASSPPGGRRETQYF.

This clonotype turned up a few times. The chain joins TRBV3-1 to TRBJ1-1; no clear D gene. This CDR3 has 14 amino acids. Looked up from germline, CDR1 is LGHDT and CDR2 is YNNKEL (reference sequence). V was trimmed by 4 bases and J by 1 base, leaving 10 bases between them. CDR3 region: CASSPLRQNTEAFF. The CDR3 DNA reads TGTGCCAGCAGCCCCCTCCGACAGAACACTGAAGCTTTCTTT.

This clonotype has a handful of counts. The V and J genes are TRBV24-1 and TRBJ2-1; TRBD2 is a possible D gene (7 bases). The CDR3 extends over 16 amino acids. Deletions cut 1 base from V and 6 bases from J, with 15 bases between. In germline, CDR1 is KGHDR, CDR2 SFDVKD. Here the CDR3 DNA reads TGTGCCACCAGTGATTTAGGCCGAGGGGGGGTCAATGAGCAGTTCTTC. It specifies CATSDLGRGGVNEQFF.

This clonotype was counted between two and nine times. In nucleotides, the CDR3 is TGTGCCTGGAGTGTACAAGAGACCCAGTACTTC. Amino acid sequence: CAWSVQETQYF. J is TRBJ2-5 and V is TRBV30; D is ambiguous. The CDR3 runs to 11 residues. The V and J ends lost 0 bases and 2 bases respectively, with 1 base between them. CDR1 is GTSNPN and CDR2 is SVGIG in the germline V gene (reference sequence).

The V call is TRBV11-3, the J call TRBJ2-3; 13 nucleotides match TRBD2. This CDR3 comprises 15 residues. V was clipped by 1 base and J by 7 bases; unmatched bases: 2. Looked up from germline, CDR1 is SGHNT and CDR2 is YENEEA. For the CDR3, the DNA is TGTGCCAGCAGCTTAGGGACTAGCGGGAGTAATACGCAGTATTTT. This gives the protein CASSLGTSGSNTQYF.

The chain couples TRBV21-1 to TRBJ2-4; TRBD2 reflects the table's D call only, with no check against the DNA. TRBV21-1 is a known pseudogene. The CDR3 length is 15 residues. The DNA for the CDR3 is TGTGCCAGCGGGGGAGGTATTATAGCCAAAAACATTCAGTACTTC. Translation: CASGGGIIAKNIQYF.

This clonotype was counted a few times. The chain uses TRBV27 and TRBJ2-4; tentatively, D is TRBD2 (6 bases). V lost 8 bases to trimming and J lost 3 bases, with 11 bases between them. This CDR3 region has 13 residues. From germline, CDR1 is MNHEY and CDR2 SMNVEV (reference sequence). CDR3 sequence: CASGGKGKNIQYF. The CDR3 bases are TGTGCCAGCGGCGGGAAGGGCAAAAACATTCAGTACTTC.

In its sample, this clonotype was seen many times. The V and J genes are TRBV4-1 and TRBJ2-2; 7 nucleotides line up with TRBD1. Germline V lookup: CDR1 MGHRA, CDR2 YSYEKL. This CDR3 has 14 residues. V shed 4 bases, J shed 4 bases, and the junction held 3 bases outside the gene matches. CDR3 nucleotide sequence: TGCGCCAGCAGCCGGGACAGCTCCACCGGGGAGCTGTTTTTT. This encodes CASSRDSSTGELFF.

The chain's CDR3 is CSAREQGISPLHF. In nucleotides, the CDR3 is TGCAGTGCTAGAGAACAGGGAATTTCACCCCTCCACTTT. The rearrangement joins TRBV20-1 to TRBJ1-6; a possible D gene is TRBD1 (6 bases). Trimming removed 0 bases from V and 9 bases from J, with 9 bases in between. The CDR3 spans 13 residues. Germline V gives CDR1 DFQATT, CDR2 SNEGSKA (reference sequence).

This clonotype was observed many times. The J gene is TRBJ2-7, the V gene TRBV20-1; D remains ambiguous. This CDR3 contains 14 residues. The ends were cut back, 1 base at V and 2 bases at J, with 12 bases in the middle. Germline V CDR1 and CDR2: DFQATT, SNEGSKA (reference sequence). The CDR3 sequence is CSARVGDPPYEQYF. The DNA for the CDR3 is TGCAGTGCTAGAGTTGGAGACCCTCCCTACGAGCAGTACTTC.

This clonotype was observed a few times. One junction end does not reproduce the germline sequence, and a read error may be involved. The V gene is TRBV29-1, the J gene TRBJ2-5; a possible D gene is TRBD2 (6 bases). Germline CDR1 SQVTM, CDR2 ANQGSEA. This CDR3 has 11 amino acids. Written as DNA, the CDR3 is TGCAGCGTACTAGCCTCGGAGACCCAGCACTTC. As protein: CSVLASETQHF.

The chain uses TRBV5-1 and TRBJ2-1, with D possibly called TRBD1 or TRBD2 (5 bases each). V was shortened by 0 bases and J by 8 bases, with 18 bases between the two germline ends. There are 16 residues in the CDR3. CDR1 is SGHRS and CDR2 is YFSETQ in the germline V gene. The CDR3 protein is CASSLGGFRGVDEQFF. The CDR3 DNA follows: TGCGCCAGCAGCTTGGGGGGATTTCGAGGGGTTGATGAGCAGTTCTTC. Together with reference TRBV5-1 and TRBJ2-1, the CDR3 gives the full variable domain: KAGVTQTPRYLIKTRGQQVTLSCSPISGHRSVSWYQQTPGQGLQFLFEYFSETQRNKGNFPGRFSGRQFSNSRSEMNVSTLELGDSALYLCASSLGGFRGVDEQFFGPGTRLTVL.